Below are 16 T cell receptor beta chains sequenced from a single sample in a study of T cells in Graves' hyperthyroidism and ophthalmopathy. RNA transcripts yielded amplified TCR beta CDR3 regions. Using the HTBI primer set, a first-round RT-PCR was run on the TCR CDR3. TCRdb ran MiXCR on the multiplex PCR reads and lists one entry per CDR3 protein. The sample has about 380,000 distinct CDR3 sequences, roughly 13% seen once; the top ten hold around 21%. Source material: blood. Receptor source: a man aged 30 to 39 with Graves' hyperthyroidism that later progressed to Graves' ophthalmopathy.

This sequence joins TRBV3-1 and TRBJ2-1; tentative D call: TRBD1 (6 bases). V was pared by 4 bases and J by 5 bases, with 21 bases between. The germline CDR1 and CDR2 sequences are LGHDT and YNNKEL (reference sequence). The length of the CDR3 is 17 residues. Here the CDR3 reads CASSRLSWGPVDNEQFF. Written as DNA, the CDR3 is TGTGCCAGCAGCCGACTTTCCTGGGGGCCGGTCGACAATGAGCAGTTCTTC.

This chain joins TRBV4-1 and TRBJ2-1; 7 positions agree with TRBD2. Germline assignment: CDR1 MGHRA and CDR2 YSYEKL. With 3 bases clipped from V and 5 bases from J, the junction kept 10 bases outside the gene matches. This CDR3 is 16 amino acids long. The CDR3: CASSQAWGGRNNEQFF. The CDR3 bases are TGCGCCAGCAGCCAGGCTTGGGGGGGGAGGAACAATGAGCAGTTCTTC.

Many counts were recorded for this clonotype. The chain has TRBV27 and TRBJ2-2; D may be TRBD2 (6 bases). From germline, CDR1 is MNHEY and CDR2 SMNVEV (reference sequence). The V and J ends lost 1 base and 2 bases respectively, with 8 bases between them. There are 15 residues in the CDR3. CDR3 coding DNA: TGTGCCAGCAGTTTATGGGGGGTAAACACCGGGGAGCTGTTTTTT. Translation: CASSLWGVNTGELFF.

Comment on this clonotype: This could be a read error, since a much larger clone is one nucleotide away. J is TRBJ2-7 and V is TRBV7-9, with D unclear. Germline V gives CDR1 SEHNR, CDR2 FQNEAQ (reference sequence). The CDR3 contains 12 residues. Trimming took 5 bases from V and 10 from J, leaving 15 bases between them. CDR3 in DNA: TGTGCCAGCAGCCTCCACCCGGGCGATCAGTACTTC. Residues: CASSLHPGDQYF.

This clonotype has ten or more counts. The chain is built from TRBV11-2 and TRBJ2-7, with D possibly being TRBD1 (5 bases). V was pared by 2 bases and J by 2 bases, with 13 bases between. This CDR3 spans 15 amino acids. Germline V gene sequence: CDR1 SGHAT, CDR2 FQNNGV. CDR3 in amino acids: CASSLTLQGAYEQYF. CDR3 nucleotide sequence: TGTGCCAGCAGCTTAACTCTTCAGGGCGCCTACGAGCAGTACTTC.

This clonotype has a handful of counts. The chain carries TRBV5-1 and TRBJ2-2; 7 bases match TRBD1. V trimming: 1 base; J trimming: 7 bases; junction bases outside the gene matches: 16. The CDR3 length is 18 residues. Germline CDR1 SGHRS, CDR2 YFSETQ. The CDR3 here is CASSLSGQSYDYLGELFF. The CDR3 DNA sequence: TGCGCCAGCAGCTTGTCGGGACAGTCCTACGATTACCTCGGGGAGCTGTTTTTT. Variable domain in full (rest from reference TRBV5-1 and TRBJ2-2): KAGVTQTPRYLIKTRGQQVTLSCSPISGHRSVSWYQQTPGQGLQFLFEYFSETQRNKGNFPGRFSGRQFSNSRSEMNVSTLELGDSALYLCASSLSGQSYDYLGELFFGEGSRLTVL.

This chain links TRBV28 with TRBJ1-2; TRBD1 matches at 8 bases. Trimming at V came to 6 bases and at J to 5 bases, leaving 5 bases not matched to a gene. CDR1 is MDHEN, CDR2 SYDVKM, per germline. This CDR3 region has 13 residues. The CDR3 spells CASSNRDRYGYTF. The CDR3 DNA sequence: TGTGCCAGCAGCAACCGGGACAGGTATGGCTACACCTTC.

There are many counts of this clonotype. The V and J genes are TRBV12-3 or TRBV12-4 and TRBJ2-1; D unclear. Between the trimmed V and J ends, which lost 7 bases and 7 bases, there was a span of 11 bases. This CDR3 contains 12 residues. CDR3 nucleotide sequence: TGTGCCAGCAATTTCAATGAAAATGAGCAGTTCTTC. Translated: CASNFNENEQFF.

This clonotype was observed at least ten times. The chain combines TRBV3-1 with TRBJ2-5; possible D gene TRBD2, 6 bases. There are 12 residues in the CDR3. Trimming removed 4 bases at V and 6 bases at J, with 9 bases between. From germline, CDR1 is LGHDT and CDR2 YNNKEL (reference sequence). Written as DNA, the CDR3 is TGTGCCAGCAGCCGGGAGGTCCAGACCCAGTACTTC. Its protein is CASSREVQTQYF.

The genes are TRBV6-1 and TRBJ2-1; D might be TRBD2 (7 bases). V lost 5 bases and J 2 bases, leaving 16 bases between the germline ends. The germline gives CDR1 MNHNS, CDR2 SASEGT. The CDR3 runs to 16 residues. The CDR3 loop reads CASSKGGGRAYNEQFF. The DNA for the CDR3 is TGTGCCAGCAGTAAAGGCGGGGGCCGTGCCTACAATGAGCAGTTCTTC.

This clonotype has at least ten counts. V and J are TRBV11-1 and TRBJ2-7; D is ambiguous. The ends were cut back, 7 bases at V and 0 bases at J, with 13 bases in the middle. Germline lookup yields CDR1 SGHAT and CDR2 FQDESV (reference sequence). The CDR3 contains 14 residues. The DNA of the CDR3 is TGTGCCAGCACCCTCGGCGGAAGCTCCTACGAGCAGTACTTC. Protein product: CASTLGGSSYEQYF.

The chain has TRBV7-8 and TRBJ2-7; no reliable D call. The germline V gene encodes CDR1 SGHVS and CDR2 FQNEAQ. The length of the CDR3 is 12 residues. Trimming removed 1 base at V and 4 bases at J, with 5 bases between. The CDR3: CASSLVEYEQYF. In DNA, the CDR3 is TGTGCCAGCAGCTTAGTTGAATACGAGCAGTACTTC.

In nucleotides, the CDR3 is TGTGCCAGCTCAGTCGGGGCCTCAAATTTAAACAATGAGCAGTTCTTC. It is translated as CASSVGASNLNNEQFF. The gene calls are TRBV18 and TRBJ2-1; TRBD1 or TRBD2 may be the D gene (5 bases each). The germline CDR1 and CDR2 sequences are KGHSH and LQKENI. The V end was cut by 5 bases, the J end by 5 bases, with 19 bases between. The CDR3 is made up of 16 amino acids.

This clonotype was counted many times. The J gene is TRBJ2-5, the V gene TRBV28, with a weak D call TRBD2 (5 bases). The V and J ends lost 2 bases and 2 bases respectively, with 6 bases between them. The germline V gene encodes CDR1 MDHEN and CDR2 SYDVKM. The CDR3 has 13 residues. CDR3 protein: CASSLTSQETQYF. CDR3 nucleotides: TGTGCCAGCAGTTTAACTAGTCAAGAGACCCAGTACTTC.

This clonotype has only a few counts. The chain joins TRBV5-6 to TRBJ1-5; 9 bases match TRBD1. The V and J ends lost 3 bases and 2 bases, in that order; junction bases with no gene match: 12. This CDR3 is 18 amino acids long. Germline CDR1 and CDR2: SGHDT and YYEEEE. CDR3 in amino acids: CASSSRDRVSSGNQPQHF. The CDR3 nucleotides are TGTGCCAGCAGCTCGAGGGACAGGGTATCTTCAGGCAATCAGCCCCAGCATTTT.

This clonotype has at least ten counts. This chain uses TRBV18 with TRBJ2-3; 7 bases map to TRBD1. From germline, CDR1 is KGHSH and CDR2 LQKENI. The CDR3 runs 15 residues. V was clipped by 3 bases and J by 4 bases; unmatched bases: 7. The CDR3 spells CASSPWTGAADTQYF. The CDR3 DNA reads as TGTGCCAGCTCACCCTGGACAGGCGCGGCAGATACGCAGTATTTT.